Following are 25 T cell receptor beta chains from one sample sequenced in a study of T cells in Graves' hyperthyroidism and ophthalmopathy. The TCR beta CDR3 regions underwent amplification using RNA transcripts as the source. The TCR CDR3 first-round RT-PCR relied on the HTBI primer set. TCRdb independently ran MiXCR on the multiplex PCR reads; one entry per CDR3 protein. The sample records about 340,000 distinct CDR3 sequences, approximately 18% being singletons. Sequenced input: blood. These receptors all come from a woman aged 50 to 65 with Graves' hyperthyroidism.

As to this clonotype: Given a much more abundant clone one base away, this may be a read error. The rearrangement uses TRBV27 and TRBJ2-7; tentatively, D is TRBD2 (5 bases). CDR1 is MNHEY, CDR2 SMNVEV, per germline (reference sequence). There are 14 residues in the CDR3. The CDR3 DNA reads TGTGCCAGCAGACGAGGGATGAGAGCTTACGAGCGGTACTTC. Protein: CASRRGMRAYERYF.

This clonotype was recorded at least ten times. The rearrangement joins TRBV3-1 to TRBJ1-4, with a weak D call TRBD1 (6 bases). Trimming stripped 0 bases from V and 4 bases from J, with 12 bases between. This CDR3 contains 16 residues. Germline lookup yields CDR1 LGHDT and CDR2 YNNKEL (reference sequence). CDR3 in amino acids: CASSQERTGHNEKLFF. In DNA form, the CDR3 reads TGTGCCAGCAGCCAAGAACGAACAGGGCATAATGAAAAACTGTTTTTT.

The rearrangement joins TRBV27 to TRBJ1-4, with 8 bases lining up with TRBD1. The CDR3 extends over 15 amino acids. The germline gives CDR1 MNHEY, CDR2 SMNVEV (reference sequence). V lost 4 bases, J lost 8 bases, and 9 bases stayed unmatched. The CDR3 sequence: CASSWNRGSREKLFF. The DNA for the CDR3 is TGTGCCAGCAGTTGGAACAGGGGGTCGAGGGAAAAACTGTTTTTT.

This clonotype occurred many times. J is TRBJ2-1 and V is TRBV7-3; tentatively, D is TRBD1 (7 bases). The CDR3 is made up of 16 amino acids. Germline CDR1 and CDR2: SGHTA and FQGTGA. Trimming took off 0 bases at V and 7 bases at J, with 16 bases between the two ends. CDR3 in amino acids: CASSLTGTEGRNEQFF. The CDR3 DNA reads TGTGCCAGCAGCTTAACCGGGACAGAAGGGAGGAATGAGCAGTTCTTC.

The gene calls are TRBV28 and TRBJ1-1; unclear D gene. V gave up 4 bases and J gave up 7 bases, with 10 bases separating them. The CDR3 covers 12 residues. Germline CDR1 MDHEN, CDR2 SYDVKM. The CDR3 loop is CASSSGWLEAFF. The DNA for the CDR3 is TGTGCCAGCAGTTCAGGTTGGCTTGAAGCTTTCTTT.

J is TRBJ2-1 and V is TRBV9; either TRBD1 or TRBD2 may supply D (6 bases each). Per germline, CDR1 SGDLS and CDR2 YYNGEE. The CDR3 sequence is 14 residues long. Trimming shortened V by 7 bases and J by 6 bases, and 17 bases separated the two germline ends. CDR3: CASSPIGGPNEQFF. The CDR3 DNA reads TGTGCCAGCTCCCCTATCGGGGGCCCCAATGAGCAGTTCTTC.

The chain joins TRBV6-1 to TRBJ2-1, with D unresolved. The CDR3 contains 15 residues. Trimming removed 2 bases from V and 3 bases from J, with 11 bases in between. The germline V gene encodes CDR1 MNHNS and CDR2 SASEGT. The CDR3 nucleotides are TGTGCCAGCAGTGAATCCTGGCAGAACTACAATGAGCAGTTCTTC. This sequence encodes CASSESWQNYNEQFF.

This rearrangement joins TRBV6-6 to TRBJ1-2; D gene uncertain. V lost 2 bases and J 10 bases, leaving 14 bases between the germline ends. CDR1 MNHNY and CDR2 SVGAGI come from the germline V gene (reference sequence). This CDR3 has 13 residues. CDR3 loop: CASSYRQTGTYTF. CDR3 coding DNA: TGTGCCAGCAGTTACCGTCAGACTGGAACCTACACCTTC.

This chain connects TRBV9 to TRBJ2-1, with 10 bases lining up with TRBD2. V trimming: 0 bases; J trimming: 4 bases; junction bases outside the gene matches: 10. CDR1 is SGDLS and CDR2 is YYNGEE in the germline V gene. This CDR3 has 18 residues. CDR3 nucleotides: TGTGCCAGCAGCGTAGACGCTAGCGGGGGTATTCCGTACAATGAGCAGTTCTTC. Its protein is CASSVDASGGIPYNEQFF.

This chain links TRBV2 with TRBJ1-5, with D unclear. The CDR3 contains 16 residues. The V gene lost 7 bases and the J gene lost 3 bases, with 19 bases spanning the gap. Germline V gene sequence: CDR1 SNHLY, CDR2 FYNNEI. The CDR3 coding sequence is TGTGCCAGCAACAAAGGAACGGCAGGACCCAATCAGCCCCAGCATTTT. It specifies CASNKGTAGPNQPQHF.

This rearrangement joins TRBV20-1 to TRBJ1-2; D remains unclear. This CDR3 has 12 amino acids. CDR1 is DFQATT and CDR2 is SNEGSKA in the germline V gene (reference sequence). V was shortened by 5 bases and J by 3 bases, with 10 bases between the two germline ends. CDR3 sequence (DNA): TGCAGTGCTGGTCCGGCGGACTATGGCTACACCTTC. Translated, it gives CSAGPADYGYTF.

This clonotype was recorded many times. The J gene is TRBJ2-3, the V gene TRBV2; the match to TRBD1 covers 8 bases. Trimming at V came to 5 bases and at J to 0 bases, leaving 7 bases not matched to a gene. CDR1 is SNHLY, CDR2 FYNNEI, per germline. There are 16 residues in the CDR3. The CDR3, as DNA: TGTGCCAGCAGTCCCACCGGACAGGGTAGCACAGATACGCAGTATTTT. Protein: CASSPTGQGSTDTQYF.

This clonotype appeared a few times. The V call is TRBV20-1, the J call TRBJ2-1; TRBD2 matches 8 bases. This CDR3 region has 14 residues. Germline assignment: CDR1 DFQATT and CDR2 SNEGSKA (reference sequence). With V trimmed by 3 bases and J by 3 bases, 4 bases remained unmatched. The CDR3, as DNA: TGCAGTGCTAGCCTAGCGGGCGTCTACAATGAGCAGTTCTTC. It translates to CSASLAGVYNEQFF.

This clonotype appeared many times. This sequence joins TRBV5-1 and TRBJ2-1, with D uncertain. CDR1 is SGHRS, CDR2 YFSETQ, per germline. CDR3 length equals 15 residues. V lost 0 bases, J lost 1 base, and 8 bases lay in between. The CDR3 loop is CASSLGVASYNEQFF. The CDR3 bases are TGCGCCAGCAGCTTGGGCGTAGCTTCCTACAATGAGCAGTTCTTC.

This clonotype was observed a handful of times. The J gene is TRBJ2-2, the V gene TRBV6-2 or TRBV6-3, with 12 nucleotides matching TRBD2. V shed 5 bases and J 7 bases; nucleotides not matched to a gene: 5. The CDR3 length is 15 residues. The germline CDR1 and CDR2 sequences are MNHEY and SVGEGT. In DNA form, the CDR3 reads TGTGCCAGCAGTCGACTAGCGGGAGAGAGCGGGGAGCTGTTTTTT. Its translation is CASSRLAGESGELFF.

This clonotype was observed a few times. The CDR3 bases are TGCGCCAGCAGCTTGGCCAGCGGGACAGAATACAATGAGCAGTTCTTC. Residues: CASSLASGTEYNEQFF. This rearrangement joins TRBV5-1 to TRBJ2-1; D may match TRBD1 or TRBD2 (7 bases each). CDR1 and CDR2 (germline): SGHRS, YFSETQ. The ends were cut back, 0 bases at V and 4 bases at J, with 14 bases in the middle. CDR3 length: 16 residues.

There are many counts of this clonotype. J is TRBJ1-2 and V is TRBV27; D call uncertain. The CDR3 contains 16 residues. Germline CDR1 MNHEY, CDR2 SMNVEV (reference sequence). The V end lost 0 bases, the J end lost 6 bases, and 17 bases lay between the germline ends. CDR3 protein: CASSLSRTDYENGYTF. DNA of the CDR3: TGTGCCAGCAGTTTATCCCGGACGGACTATGAGAATGGCTACACCTTC.

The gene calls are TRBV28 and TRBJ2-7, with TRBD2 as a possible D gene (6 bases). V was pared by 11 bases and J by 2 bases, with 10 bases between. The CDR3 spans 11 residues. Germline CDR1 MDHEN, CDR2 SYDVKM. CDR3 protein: CAGGTPYEQYF. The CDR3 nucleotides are TGTGCCGGGGGGACTCCCTACGAGCAGTACTTC.

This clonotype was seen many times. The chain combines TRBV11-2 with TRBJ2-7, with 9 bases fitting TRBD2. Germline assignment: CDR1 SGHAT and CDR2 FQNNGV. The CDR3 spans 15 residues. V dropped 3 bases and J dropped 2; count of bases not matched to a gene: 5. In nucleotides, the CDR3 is TGTGCCAGCAGCTTCGGACTAGCGCTTACCTACGAGCAGTACTTC. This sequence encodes CASSFGLALTYEQYF.

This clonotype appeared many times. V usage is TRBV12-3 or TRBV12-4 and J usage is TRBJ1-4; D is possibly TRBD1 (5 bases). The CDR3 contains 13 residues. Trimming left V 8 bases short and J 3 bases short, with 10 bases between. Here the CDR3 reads CASWGDANEKLFF. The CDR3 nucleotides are TGTGCCAGCTGGGGGGATGCTAATGAAAAACTGTTTTTT.

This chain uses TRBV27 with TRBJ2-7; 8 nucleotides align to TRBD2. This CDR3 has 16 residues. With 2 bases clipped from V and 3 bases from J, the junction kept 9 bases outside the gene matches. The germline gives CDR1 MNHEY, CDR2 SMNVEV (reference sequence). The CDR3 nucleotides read TGTGCCAGCAGTTTAGGGGGCGGGGGGCTCTACTACGAGCAGTACTTC. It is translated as CASSLGGGGLYYEQYF.

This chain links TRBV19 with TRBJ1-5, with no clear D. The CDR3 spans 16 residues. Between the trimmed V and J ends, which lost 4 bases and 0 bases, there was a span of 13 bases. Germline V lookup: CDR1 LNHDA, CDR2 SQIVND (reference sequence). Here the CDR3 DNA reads TGTGCCAGTAGTACCCTGGACGGATATAGCAATCAGCCCCAGCATTTT. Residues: CASSTLDGYSNQPQHF.

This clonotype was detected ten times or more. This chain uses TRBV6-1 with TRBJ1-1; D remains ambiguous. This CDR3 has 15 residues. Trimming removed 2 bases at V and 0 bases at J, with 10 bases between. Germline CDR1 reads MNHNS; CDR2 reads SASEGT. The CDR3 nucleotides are TGTGCCAGCAGTGAACTCGTAGGGCTGAACACTGAAGCTTTCTTT. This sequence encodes CASSELVGLNTEAFF.

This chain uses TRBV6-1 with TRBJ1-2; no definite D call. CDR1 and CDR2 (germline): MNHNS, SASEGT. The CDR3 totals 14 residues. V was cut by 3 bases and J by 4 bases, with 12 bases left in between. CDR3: CASSEDGDSYGYTF. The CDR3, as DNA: TGTGCCAGCAGTGAGGACGGTGATAGCTATGGCTACACCTTC.

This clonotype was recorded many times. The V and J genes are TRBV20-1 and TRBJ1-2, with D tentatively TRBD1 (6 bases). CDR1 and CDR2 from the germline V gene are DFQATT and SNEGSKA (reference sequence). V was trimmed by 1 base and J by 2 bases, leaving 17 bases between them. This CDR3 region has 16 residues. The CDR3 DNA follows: TGCAGTGCTAGAGGGCCCGGACAGAGCGCCAACTATGGCTACACCTTC. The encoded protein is CSARGPGQSANYGYTF.